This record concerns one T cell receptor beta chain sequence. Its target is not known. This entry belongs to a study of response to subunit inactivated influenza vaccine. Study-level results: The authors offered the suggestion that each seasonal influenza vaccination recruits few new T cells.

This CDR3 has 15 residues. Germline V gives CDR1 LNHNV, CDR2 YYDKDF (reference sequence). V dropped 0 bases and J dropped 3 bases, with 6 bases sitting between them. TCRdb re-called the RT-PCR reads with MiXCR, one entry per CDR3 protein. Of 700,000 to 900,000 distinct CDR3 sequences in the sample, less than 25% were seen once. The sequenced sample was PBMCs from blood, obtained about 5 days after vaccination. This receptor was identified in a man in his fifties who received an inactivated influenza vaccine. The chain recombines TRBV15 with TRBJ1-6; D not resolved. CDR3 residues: CATSRDGYYNSPLHF. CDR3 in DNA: TGTGCCACCAGCAGAGACGGATACTATAATTCACCCCTCCACTTT.